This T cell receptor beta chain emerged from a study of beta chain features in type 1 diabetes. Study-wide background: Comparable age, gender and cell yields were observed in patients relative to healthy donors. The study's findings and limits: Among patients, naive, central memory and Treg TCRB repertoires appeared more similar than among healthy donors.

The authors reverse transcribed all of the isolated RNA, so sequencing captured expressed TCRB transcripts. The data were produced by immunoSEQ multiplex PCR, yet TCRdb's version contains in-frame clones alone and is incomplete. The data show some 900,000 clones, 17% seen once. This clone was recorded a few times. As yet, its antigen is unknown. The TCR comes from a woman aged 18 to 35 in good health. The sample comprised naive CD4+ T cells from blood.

The CDR3 here is CARKPDGSQPQHF. The CDR3 DNA sequence: TGTGCCAGGAAACCCGACGGCTCGCAGCCCCAGCATTTT. This chain links TRBV5-4 with TRBJ1-5; D call uncertain. Germline V CDR1 and CDR2: SGHNT, YYREEE (reference sequence). CDR3 size: 13 residues. V was cut by 8 bases and J by 7 bases, with 16 bases left in between.